A selection of T cell receptor beta chains follows, all from one sample in a study of T cell clones after liver transplantation. Using immunoSEQ multiplex PCR, the repertoire was profiled, and TCRdb retains in-frame clones only, with some absent. The data show some 120,000 clones, just over 90% seen once. Sequencing used CD4+ T cells from blood, obtained 12 months after liver transplant. The source of these receptors is a human patient who received a liver transplant. Some T cells may be provided by the graft donor. The CDR3 runs from the conserved cysteine through the conserved F or W. D genes are given only for firm matches. Size values are once, few and many counts, or a class for expanded clones, and some rows have none.

TGTGCCAGCAGCCCCTTTACCGGGAGCTCTGGAAACACCATATATTTT,CASSPFTGSSGNTIYF,TRBV7-8,-,few,TRBJ1-3,16
TGTGCCACCAGCTCCGGCAGGGCGAACACTGAAGCTTTCTTT,CATSSGRANTEAFF,TRBV15,-,-,TRBJ1-1,14
TGTGCCAGTGCAACGCGGAGGGGCAATCAGCCCCAGCATTTT,CASATRRGNQPQHF,TRBV27,-,-,TRBJ1-5,14
TGTGCCAGCAGCCGGGCCCAAGAGACCCAGTACTTC,CASSRAQETQYF,TRBV11-2,-,-,TRBJ2-5,12
TGTGCCAGCAGTTTTAGCACAGATACGCAGTATTTT,CASSFSTDTQYF,TRBV27,-,once,TRBJ2-3,12
TGTGCCATCAGTGAGGGGGCTAGCGGGATTGCGGATACGCAGTATTTT,CAISEGASGIADTQYF,TRBV10-3,TRBD2,-,TRBJ2-3,16
TGTGCCAGCAAGGAGGGGAGGGCCGTTCCCGGGGAGCTGTTTTTT,CASKEGRAVPGELFF,TRBV13,TRBD2,once,TRBJ2-2,15
TGTGCCAGCAGCTTAGAAGGTGGAGCATGGGGTGAAGCTTTCTTT,CASSLEGGAWGEAFF,TRBV7-8,-,-,TRBJ1-1,15
TGTGCCAGCAGCGCTAGGGGTAATGAGCAGTTCTTC,CASSARGNEQFF,TRBV9,-,-,TRBJ2-1,12
TGTGCCAGCAGCGCGAGGGGACTAGCGGGAGAGTATTACGAGCAGTACTTC,CASSARGLAGEYYEQYF,TRBV9,TRBD2,-,TRBJ2-7,17
TGTGCCAGCAGCGTACAGGGACTCACAGATACGCAGTATTTT,CASSVQGLTDTQYF,TRBV7-3,-,-,TRBJ2-3,14
TGTGCCAGCAGTTTAGGTGCCGGGAGCCACTCCTACGAGCAGTACTTC,CASSLGAGSHSYEQYF,TRBV27,-,-,TRBJ2-7,16
TGTGCCAGCAGCAAATACAGGGGACTAGCGGGAAGCACAGATACGCAGTATTTT,CASSKYRGLAGSTDTQYF,TRBV7-2,TRBD2,-,TRBJ2-3,18
TGTGCTAGTGGTTGGTCGGATCACCCAGTGCGGGTTTGGCTCTACGAGCAGTACTTC,CASGWSDHPVRVWLYEQYF,TRBV12-5,-,-,TRBJ2-7,19
TGCGCCAGCAGCTCAGGACAGGCAAGGAACATTCAGTACTTC,CASSSGQARNIQYF,TRBV5-1,TRBD1,-,TRBJ2-4,14
TGCAGCGTTGAAGGCGAACTAGCGCATTACAATGAGCAGTTCTTC,CSVEGELAHYNEQFF,TRBV29-1,TRBD2,-,TRBJ2-1,15
TGTGCCAGCAGTGAAGACCTAGCCGGGACCGGGGAGCTGTTTTTT,CASSEDLAGTGELFF,TRBV2,-,-,TRBJ2-2,15
TGTGCCAGCAGCGTAGCCCGGACCCTTCCCCCTGGCTACACCTTC,CASSVARTLPPGYTF,TRBV9,-,-,TRBJ1-2,15
TGTGCCAGTAGGAGATCGATCGAGTATGGCTACACCTTC,CASRRSIEYGYTF,TRBV19,-,-,TRBJ1-2,13
TGTGCCAGCACCCCCCTGGGGAGGCGAGTGGACGAGCAGTACTTC,CASTPLGRRVDEQYF,TRBV7-9,-,-,TRBJ2-7,15
TGTGCCAGCAGCGTACAAGGGTACACTGAAGCTTTCTTT,CASSVQGYTEAFF,TRBV9,-,-,TRBJ1-1,13
TGCGCCAGCAGCCAAGATGGAGGAGCGATCTTGCAGTTCTTC,CASSQDGGAILQFF,TRBV4-3,-,once,TRBJ2-1,14
TGTGCCAGCAGCCCCGCAGGGGGTAAATACGAGCAGTACTTC,CASSPAGGKYEQYF,TRBV28,TRBD1,-,TRBJ2-7,14
TGTGCCAGTCGAAATGCGGCGGGAGGGATGCACGAGCAGTACTTC,CASRNAAGGMHEQYF,TRBV11-3,TRBD2,-,TRBJ2-7,15
TGTGTCAGAAGCCTTGGTCGAGCGGGGGCCACAGATACGCAGTATTTT,CVRSLGRAGATDTQYF,TRBV7-5,-,-,TRBJ2-3,16
TGTGCCAGCAGCCATCACAGCGGGAGTATAGATACGCAGTATTTT,CASSHHSGSIDTQYF,TRBV14,TRBD2,once,TRBJ2-3,15
TGTGCCAGCAACAGGGGGATCAGCACTGAAGCTTTCTTT,CASNRGISTEAFF,TRBV6-1,TRBD1,-,TRBJ1-1,13
TGTGCCAGCAGCCCAACTTTGTACGAGCAGTACTTC,CASSPTLYEQYF,TRBV27,-,-,TRBJ2-7,12
TGCGCCAGCAGCGATGGGACTAGCGGGAGGTTGACCGGGGAGCTGTTTTTT,CASSDGTSGRLTGELFF,TRBV5-1,TRBD2,-,TRBJ2-2,17
TGTGCCATCAGTGTATCCGGGACTAGCCTCAGAGGGGAGCAGTACTTC,CAISVSGTSLRGEQYF,TRBV10-3,TRBD2,-,TRBJ2-7,16
TGTGCCAGCAGTTCGTCAAGGAGACTGTTTTTT,CASSSSRRLFF,TRBV28,-,-,TRBJ1-4,11
TGTGCCAGCAGCTTAGACCAGGGTTTTTGGCAGCCCCAGCATTTT,CASSLDQGFWQPQHF,TRBV7-2,-,-,TRBJ1-5,15
TGTGCCACCCATACACCTAGCAATCAGCCCCAGCATTTT,CATHTPSNQPQHF,TRBV6-1,-,-,TRBJ1-5,13
TGTGCCAGCCTTAGCGGGATAAGCCCAGATACGCAGTATTTT,CASLSGISPDTQYF,TRBV18,TRBD2,-,TRBJ2-3,14
TGTGCCAGCATGGCGGGGAGGATGTATGTTACGCAGTATTTT,CASMAGRMYVTQYF,TRBV5-8,-,-,TRBJ2-3,14
TGTGCCAGCTCACCCCCAGGGCCATATGAGCAGTTCTTC,CASSPPGPYEQFF,TRBV18,-,-,TRBJ2-1,13
TGTGCCAGCAAGCAGGGGGATACGCAGTATTTT,CASKQGDTQYF,TRBV11-3,-,-,TRBJ2-3,11
TGTGCCAGCAGTGAAGTGGGGTCAAATGAAAAACTGTTTTTT,CASSEVGSNEKLFF,TRBV6-1,-,-,TRBJ1-4,14
TGTGCCAGCAGCTTGTTGCGGGGCAATCAGCCCCAGCATTTT,CASSLLRGNQPQHF,TRBV5-5,-,-,TRBJ1-5,14
TGTGCCAGCAGTCTCTCGTCCACTAGCACAGATACGCAGTATTTT,CASSLSSTSTDTQYF,TRBV27,-,-,TRBJ2-3,15
TGTGCCAGCAGCTTAGAATTAGCGGGAGGGCCAACAGATACGCAGTATTTT,CASSLELAGGPTDTQYF,TRBV7-2,TRBD2,-,TRBJ2-3,17
TGTGCCAGCAGCGTAGTCCAAGCCGGGGAGCTGTTTTTT,CASSVVQAGELFF,TRBV9,-,-,TRBJ2-2,13
TGCGCCAGCTCGCGGGCCGGATCGAATGAAAAACTGTTTTTT,CASSRAGSNEKLFF,TRBV5-1,-,-,TRBJ1-4,14
TGTGCCAGCAGCTTCAGCGTTGGGGAGCAGTTCTTC,CASSFSVGEQFF,TRBV11-3,-,-,TRBJ2-1,12
TGTGCCAGCAGTTACACCACAGGGCTCCAAGAGACCCAGTACTTC,CASSYTTGLQETQYF,TRBV6-5,-,-,TRBJ2-5,15
TGCGCCAGCAGGTTGGAGGGGACAGCCACTGAAGCTTTCTTT,CASRLEGTATEAFF,TRBV5-1,TRBD1,-,TRBJ1-1,14
TGTGCCAGTAGTGCCGGGAATGGGAATGAGCAGTTCTTC,CASSAGNGNEQFF,TRBV19,-,-,TRBJ2-1,13
TGTGCCAGTAGTGGGGACGCTGGTCAGCCCCAGCATTTT,CASSGDAGQPQHF,TRBV19,-,-,TRBJ1-5,13
TGTGCCAGCTCATCCTCCGAATTCGGTATGAGCTACACCTTC,CASSSSEFGMSYTF,TRBV18,-,few,TRBJ1-2,14
TGCAGCGTCGAGGGACTAGCGGACCGTAATGAGCAGTTCTTC,CSVEGLADRNEQFF,TRBV29-1,TRBD2,-,TRBJ2-1,14
TGTGCCAGCGGGGGGATTAGAGCCACTGAAGCTTTCTTT,CASGGIRATEAFF,TRBV6-5,-,-,TRBJ1-1,13
TGTGCCAGCAGCCTAGCGGGCCGGTTCAACGAGCAGTACTTC,CASSLAGRFNEQYF,TRBV5-4,TRBD2,-,TRBJ2-7,14
TGTGCCAGCAGCTTCCAAGGGGGTCAGCCCCAGCATTTT,CASSFQGGQPQHF,TRBV7-9,-,-,TRBJ1-5,13
TGTGCCAGCAGCTTGGATAGCGGGAGGGTCAATGAGCAGTTCTTC,CASSLDSGRVNEQFF,TRBV5-8,TRBD2,-,TRBJ2-1,15
TGTGCCAGCAGCTTGCAACAGGGGCCTCGGAACATTCAGTACTTC,CASSLQQGPRNIQYF,TRBV11-3,TRBD1,few,TRBJ2-4,15
TGTGCCAGCAGTGAATACAGGACGTGGGAGCAGTACTTC,CASSEYRTWEQYF,TRBV25-1,-,-,TRBJ2-7,13
TGTGCCAGCGAGGGGGGCCTGGATACGCAGTATTTT,CASEGGLDTQYF,TRBV7-9,-,-,TRBJ2-3,12
TGTGCCAGCAGCTTGGCTGGCAGGGCAGGGGAGACCCAGTACTTC,CASSLAGRAGETQYF,TRBV5-6,-,-,TRBJ2-5,15
TGTGCCAGCAGGAGAGGGGGGGTCTCTGGAAACACCATATATTTT,CASRRGGVSGNTIYF,TRBV2,-,-,TRBJ1-3,15
TGTGCCAGCTCACCAGAGGGAATCTCCTATGGCTACACCTTC,CASSPEGISYGYTF,TRBV18,-,-,TRBJ1-2,14